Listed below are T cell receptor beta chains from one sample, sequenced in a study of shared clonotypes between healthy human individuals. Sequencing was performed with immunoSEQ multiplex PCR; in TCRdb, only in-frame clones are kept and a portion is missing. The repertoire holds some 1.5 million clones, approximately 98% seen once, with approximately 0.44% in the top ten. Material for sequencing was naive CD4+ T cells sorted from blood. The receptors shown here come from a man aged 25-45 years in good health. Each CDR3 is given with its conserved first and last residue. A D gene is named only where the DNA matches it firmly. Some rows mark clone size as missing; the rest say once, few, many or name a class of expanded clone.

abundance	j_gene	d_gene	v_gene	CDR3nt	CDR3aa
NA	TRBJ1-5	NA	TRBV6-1	TGTGCCAGCAGTTGGGATAGCAATCAGCCCCAGCATTTT	CASSWDSNQPQHF
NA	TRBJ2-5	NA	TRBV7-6	TGTGCCAGCAGCTTAGATCCGGCGGGAGAGACCCAGTACTTC	CASSLDPAGETQYF
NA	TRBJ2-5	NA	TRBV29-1	TGCAGCACCTTGGGTAGTCGGGAGTACCAAGAGACCCAGTACTTC	CSTLGSREYQETQYF
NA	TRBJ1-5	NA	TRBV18	TGTGCCAGCTCACCGGTTTGGCTCGTTAGCAATCAGCCCCAGCATTTT	CASSPVWLVSNQPQHF
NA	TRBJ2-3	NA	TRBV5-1	TGCGCCAGCCTTCCAGGGTTAGTCCACCGCACAGATACGCAGTATTTT	CASLPGLVHRTDTQYF
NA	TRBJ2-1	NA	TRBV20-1	TGCAGTGCTGAGGGGGTGGATGAGCAGTTCTTC	CSAEGVDEQFF
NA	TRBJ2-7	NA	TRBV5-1	TGCGCCAGCAGCGACCGAAATCGGGGGAACGAGCAGTACTTC	CASSDRNRGNEQYF
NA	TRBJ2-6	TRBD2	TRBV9	TGTGCCAGCAGCGACTCTACCATAGCGGGCATACTCTCTGGGGCCAACGTCCTGACTTTC	CASSDSTIAGILSGANVLTF
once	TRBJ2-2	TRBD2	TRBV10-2	TGCGCCAGCAGAGCGGGAGGGAACACCGGGGAGCTGTTTTTT	CASRAGGNTGELFF
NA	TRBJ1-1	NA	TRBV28	TGTGCCAGCAGTTCTTGGTATTTGAACACTGAAGCTTTCTTT	CASSSWYLNTEAFF
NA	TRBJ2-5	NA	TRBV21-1	TGTGCCAGCTCGGACAGGGGACGTTCCAAAGAGACCCAGTACTTC	CASSDRGRSKETQYF
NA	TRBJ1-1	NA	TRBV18	TGTGCCAGCTCACCCTCTGAGGGGGCTGAAGCTTTCTTT	CASSPSEGAEAFF
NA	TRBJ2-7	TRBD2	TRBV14	TGTGCCAGCAGTTTAGCGGGAGCAAGGCACAAGCAGTACTTC	CASSLAGARHKQYF
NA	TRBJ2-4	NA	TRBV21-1	TGTGCCAGCAGCAGGGGAACCAAAAACATTCAGTACTTC	CASSRGTKNIQYF
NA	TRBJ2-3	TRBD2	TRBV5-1	TGCGCCAGCAGCTTGTCTGCGGGAGCGGGCACAGATACGCAGTATTTT	CASSLSAGAGTDTQYF